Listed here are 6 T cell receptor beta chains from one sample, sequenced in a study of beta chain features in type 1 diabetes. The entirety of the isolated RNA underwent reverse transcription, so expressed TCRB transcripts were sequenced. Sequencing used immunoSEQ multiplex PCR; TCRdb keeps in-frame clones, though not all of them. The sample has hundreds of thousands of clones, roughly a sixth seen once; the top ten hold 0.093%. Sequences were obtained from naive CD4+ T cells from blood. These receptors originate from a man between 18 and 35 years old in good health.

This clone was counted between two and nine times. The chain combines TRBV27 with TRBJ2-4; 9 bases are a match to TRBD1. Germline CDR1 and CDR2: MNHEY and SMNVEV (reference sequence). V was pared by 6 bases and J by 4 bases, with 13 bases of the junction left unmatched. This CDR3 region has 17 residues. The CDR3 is CASRVAHRGQEKNIQYF. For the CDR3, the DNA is TGTGCCAGCAGGGTAGCGCACAGGGGGCAGGAGAAAAACATTCAGTACTTC.

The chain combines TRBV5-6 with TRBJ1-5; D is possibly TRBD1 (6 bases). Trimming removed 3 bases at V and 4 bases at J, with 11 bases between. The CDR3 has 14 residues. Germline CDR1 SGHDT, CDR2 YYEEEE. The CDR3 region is CASSYGTLNQPQHF. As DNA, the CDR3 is TGTGCCAGCAGCTACGGGACATTAAATCAGCCCCAGCATTTT.

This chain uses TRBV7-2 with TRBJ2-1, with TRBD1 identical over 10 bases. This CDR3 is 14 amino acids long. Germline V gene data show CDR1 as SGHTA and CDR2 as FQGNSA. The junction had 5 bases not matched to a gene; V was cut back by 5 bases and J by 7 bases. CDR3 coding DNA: TGTGCCAGCAGCCCGCGGACAGGGGGGAATGAGCAGTTCTTC. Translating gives CASSPRTGGNEQFF.

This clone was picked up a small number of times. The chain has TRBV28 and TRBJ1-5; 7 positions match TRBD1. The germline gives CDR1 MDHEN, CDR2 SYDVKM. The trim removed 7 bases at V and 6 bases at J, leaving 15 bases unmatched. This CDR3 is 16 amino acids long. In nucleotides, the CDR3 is TGTGCCAGCACCTCCCCGGACAGGCGGGAAGGTCAGCCCCAGCATTTT. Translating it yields CASTSPDRREGQPQHF. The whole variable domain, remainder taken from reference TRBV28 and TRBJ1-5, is DVKVTQSSRYLVKRTGEKVFLECVQDMDHENMFWYRQDPGLGLRLIYFSYDVKMKEKGDIPEGYSVSREKKERFSLILESASTNQTSMYLCASTSPDRREGQPQHFGDGTRLSIL.

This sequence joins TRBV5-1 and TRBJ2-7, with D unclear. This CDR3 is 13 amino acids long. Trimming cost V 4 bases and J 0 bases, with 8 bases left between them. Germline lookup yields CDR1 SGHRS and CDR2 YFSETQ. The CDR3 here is CASSPVSSYEQYF. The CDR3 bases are TGCGCCAGCAGCCCCGTGAGCTCCTACGAGCAGTACTTC.

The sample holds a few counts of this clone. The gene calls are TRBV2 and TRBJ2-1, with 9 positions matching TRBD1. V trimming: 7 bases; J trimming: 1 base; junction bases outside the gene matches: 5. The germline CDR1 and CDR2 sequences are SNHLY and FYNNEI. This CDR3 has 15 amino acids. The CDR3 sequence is CASTVDRGSYNEQFF. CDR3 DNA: TGTGCCAGCACCGTGGACAGGGGTTCCTACAATGAGCAGTTCTTC.